This paragraph covers one T cell receptor beta chain sequence. The length of the CDR3 is 14 residues. Germline assignment: CDR1 SNHLY and CDR2 FYNNEI. V shed 4 bases, J shed 1 base, and the junction held 3 bases outside the gene matches. Method: immunoSEQ multiplex PCR; TCRdb's copy keeps in-frame clones and lacks some. Of 150,000 to 200,000 clones in the sample, 90% to 95% are singletons; the top ten hold 3.5% to 5%. This entry is derived from a study of blood T cell repertoires in COVID-19. The origin of this receptor is a woman between 50 and 59 years old with acute or convalescent COVID-19. Specimen: peripheral blood. The J gene is TRBJ1-2, the V gene TRBV2; TRBD1 aligns across 7 bases. CDR3 residues: CASSADRVNYGYTF. For the CDR3, the DNA is TGTGCCAGCAGTGCTGACAGGGTTAACTATGGCTACACCTTC.